The 26 T cell receptor beta chains in this list originate from one sample, sequenced in a study of cytomegalovirus exposure and HLA in healthy donors. The PCR contained 60 Vbeta and 13 Jbeta primers. The method was immunoSEQ multiplex PCR; TCRdb's version includes in-frame clones alone and lacks a portion of them. Here the sample spans 70,000 to 85,000 clones, roughly 72% being singletons. Sequences were obtained from PBMCs. Receptors originate from a man in his forties or fifties in good health and CMV-seropositive.

The chain combines TRBV7-2 with TRBJ1-3; D might be TRBD1 (5 bases). This CDR3 has 13 residues. Germline loops: CDR1 SGHTA, CDR2 FQGNSA. The V end lost 5 bases, the J end lost 4 bases, and 9 bases lay between the germline ends. The CDR3 DNA reads TGTGCCAGCAGCACCCACAGGGGAAACACCATATATTTT. This codes for CASSTHRGNTIYF.

This clone was recorded once. The genes are TRBV5-1 and TRBJ1-2; D possibly corresponds to TRBD1 (6 bases). CDR1 SGHRS and CDR2 YFSETQ come from the germline V gene. V lost 3 bases to trimming and J lost 5 bases, with 17 bases between them. The CDR3 has 15 residues. The DNA of the CDR3 is TGCGCCAGCAGCTCGGAACGGGGGGGCACATATGGCTACACCTTC. Protein sequence: CASSSERGGTYGYTF.

CDR3: CASSVRDTDTDTQYF. In DNA, the CDR3 is TGTGCCAGCAGTGTCCGGGATACCGACACAGATACGCAGTATTTT. The chain couples TRBV6-1 to TRBJ2-3; D is perhaps TRBD2 (5 bases). Germline assignment: CDR1 MNHNS and CDR2 SASEGT. The CDR3 is 15 residues long. V was cut by 4 bases and J by 2 bases, with 13 bases left in between.

J is TRBJ2-1 and V is TRBV28, with TRBD2 matching 12 bases. There are 17 residues in the CDR3. Germline assignment: CDR1 MDHEN and CDR2 SYDVKM. V shed 4 bases, J shed 2 bases, and the junction held 6 bases outside the gene matches. The CDR3 protein is CASSSPLAGGTYNEQFF. CDR3 coding DNA: TGTGCCAGCAGTTCGCCTCTAGCGGGGGGGACCTACAATGAGCAGTTCTTC.

V gene TRBV7-8 combines with J gene TRBJ2-7; TRBD1 agrees at 10 bases. Losses at the gene ends were 6 bases for V and 3 bases for J; bases not matched to a gene: 2. CDR1 is SGHVS and CDR2 is FQNEAQ in the germline V gene. CDR3 length: 13 amino acids. The CDR3 coding sequence is TGTGCCAGCAGAGACAGGGGGCTCTACGAGCAGTACTTC. The encoded protein is CASRDRGLYEQYF.

In its sample, this clone was seen a few times. This chain uses TRBV6-1 with TRBJ2-5; 8 bases align to TRBD1. Matching the DNA end better, TRBJ2-7 makes the J call doubtful. CDR3 length: 15 amino acids. Germline V lookup: CDR1 MNHNS, CDR2 SASEGT. The CDR3 region has the DNA TGTGCCAGCAGTGAACCCGGACAGGGCACCCACGAGCAGTACTTC. This gives the protein CASSEPGQGTHEQYF.

The rearrangement joins TRBV6-5 to TRBJ2-7; tentative D call: TRBD1 (5 bases). V lost 2 bases, J lost 3 bases, and 8 bases lay in between. This CDR3 has 13 residues. Per the germline V gene, CDR1 is MNHEY and CDR2 is SVGAGI. CDR3 sequence reads: CASSYEGDYEQYF. DNA of the CDR3: TGTGCCAGCAGTTACGAAGGGGACTACGAGCAGTACTTC.

The rearrangement uses TRBV9 and TRBJ1-2; 7 bases match TRBD1. Trimming cost V 6 bases and J 4 bases; bases outside gene matches: 3. Germline CDR1 SGDLS, CDR2 YYNGEE. The CDR3 is 12 amino acids. CDR3 bases: TGTGCCAGCAACAGACAGGGCTATGGCTACACCTTC. The encoded protein is CASNRQGYGYTF.

CDR3 DNA sequence: TGTGCCTGGGACCACCAAGGGACAGGGGGAGGCTACACCTTC. Protein product: CAWDHQGTGGGYTF. J is TRBJ1-2 and V is TRBV30, with 11 nucleotides matching TRBD1. The trim removed 5 bases at V and 8 bases at J, leaving 10 bases unmatched. CDR1 and CDR2 (germline): GTSNPN, SVGIG (reference sequence). This CDR3 spans 14 amino acids.

This sequence joins TRBV30 and TRBJ1-5; TRBD1 aligns across 7 bases. The V segment lost 0 bases and the J segment 3 bases; nucleotides outside the gene matches: 8. This CDR3 comprises 16 residues. Germline V gene lookup returns CDR1 GTSNPN and CDR2 SVGIG (reference sequence). CDR3 loop: CAWSVEGGPANQPQHF. DNA of the CDR3: TGTGCCTGGAGTGTCGAAGGGGGCCCCGCCAATCAGCCCCAGCATTTT.

The chain recombines TRBV6-5 with TRBJ2-3, with D perhaps matching TRBD2 (5 bases). The CDR3 consists of 11 residues. The V end was cut by 7 bases, the J end by 8 bases, with 10 bases between. Germline CDR1 reads MNHEY; CDR2 reads SVGAGI. CDR3 in DNA: TGTGCCAGCACTGACGGGGTTACGCAGTATTTT. Amino acid sequence: CASTDGVTQYF.

The chain links TRBV7-6 to TRBJ1-5; the D is unclear. CDR1 and CDR2 (germline): SGHVS, FNYEAQ. This CDR3 is built from 17 residues. V was shortened by 3 bases and J by 4 bases, with 19 bases between the two germline ends. The CDR3 region is CASSFIEAATLNQPQHF. The CDR3 nucleotides are TGTGCCAGCAGCTTTATCGAGGCGGCGACCCTAAATCAGCCCCAGCATTTT. The variable domain in full, with the rest retrieved from reference TRBV7-6 and TRBJ1-5, is GAGVSQSPRYKVTKRGQDVALRCDPISGHVSLYWYRQALGQGPEFLTYFNYEAQQDKSGLPNDRFSAERPEGSISTLTIQRTEQRDSAMYRCASSFIEAATLNQPQHFGDGTRLSIL.

Points on this clone: The junction departs from the called germline gene at one end, perhaps through a read error. This chain connects TRBV2 to TRBJ1-2; 7 bases are a match to TRBD1. The germline V gene has CDR1 SNHLY and CDR2 FYNNEI. There are 16 residues in the CDR3. CDR3 sequence: CASSESPGQRHYGYTF. The DNA of the CDR3 is TGTGCCAGCAGTGAGTCCCCGGGACAGCGTCACTATGGCTACACCTTT.

The rearrangement links TRBV10-1 to TRBJ2-3; TRBD2 is a possible D gene (6 bases). V gave up 3 bases and J gave up 11 bases, with 12 bases separating them. Germline CDR1 and CDR2: WNHNN and SYGVQD (reference sequence). This CDR3 contains 12 residues. The CDR3 nucleotides read TGCGCCAGCAGTGATACGCAGGAGGGGCAGTATTTT. It translates to CASSDTQEGQYF.

This clone was detected only a few times. The rearrangement uses TRBV5-5 and TRBJ2-1; D may be TRBD1 (6 bases). Germline V gene lookup returns CDR1 SGHKS and CDR2 YYEKEE (reference sequence). Trimming took off 2 bases at V and 5 bases at J, with 14 bases between the two ends. CDR3 size: 15 residues. CDR3 bases: TGTGCCAGCAGCTTACTACAGGGTTGGCACAATGAGCAGTTCTTC. Translating it yields CASSLLQGWHNEQFF.

This chain connects TRBV7-9 to TRBJ2-5; D is perhaps TRBD2 (5 bases). There are 14 residues in the CDR3. Germline CDR1 and CDR2: SEHNR and FQNEAQ (reference sequence). Trimming took off 5 bases at V and 5 bases at J, with 15 bases between the two ends. DNA of the CDR3: TGTGCCAGCAGCGCACTCGGAGGCTGGGAGACCCAGTACTTC. This encodes CASSALGGWETQYF.

CDR3 protein: CASSQDLGATEAFF. CDR3 coding DNA: TGTGCCAGCAGCCAAGATTTGGGGGCTACTGAAGCTTTCTTT. The genes are TRBV4-2 and TRBJ1-1; D possibly corresponds to TRBD1 (6 bases). The CDR3 runs to 14 residues. Between the trimmed V and J ends, which lost 0 bases and 5 bases, there was a span of 10 bases. Germline-derived CDR1 and CDR2 are LGHNA and YNFKEQ.

This rearrangement joins TRBV5-6 to TRBJ1-4; TRBD1 agrees at 7 bases. The CDR3 totals 15 residues. The V segment lost 4 bases and the J segment 6 bases; nucleotides outside the gene matches: 9. Germline CDR1 reads SGHDT; CDR2 reads YYEEEE. The CDR3 nucleotides are TGTGCCAGCAGCATCCTGACAGGGTTTGATGAAAAACTGTTTTTT. Its protein product is CASSILTGFDEKLFF. Supplemented by reference TRBV5-6 and TRBJ1-4, the full variable domain reads DAGVTQSPTHLIKTRGQQVTLRCSPKSGHDTVSWYQQALGQGPQFIFQYYEEEERQRGNFPDRFSGHQFPNYSSELNVNALLLGDSALYLCASSILTGFDEKLFFGSGTQLSVL.

The gene calls are TRBV5-1 and TRBJ1-1; TRBD1 agrees at 8 bases. J was trimmed by 5 bases and V by 1 base; bases with no gene match: 7. Germline V lookup: CDR1 SGHRS, CDR2 YFSETQ. The CDR3 is made up of 15 amino acids. This CDR3 is CASSLYGRGQTEAFF. For the CDR3, the DNA is TGCGCCAGCAGCTTGTACGGCAGGGGGCAAACTGAAGCTTTCTTT.

The chain carries TRBV29-1 and TRBJ2-7; TRBD1 aligns across 7 bases. The V gene end was trimmed by 7 bases and the J gene end by 7 bases; junction bases not matched to a gene: 10. The CDR3 covers 12 residues. Per germline, CDR1 SQVTM and CDR2 ANQGSEA. The CDR3 coding sequence is TGCAGCGCCCAACGACAGGGTAGGGAGCAGTACTTC. This encodes CSAQRQGREQYF.

The chain recombines TRBV19 with TRBJ2-7; weak D call: TRBD2 (6 bases). Per the germline V gene, CDR1 is LNHDA and CDR2 is SQIVND (reference sequence). Trimming left V 4 bases short and J 0 bases short, with 16 bases between. This CDR3 has 16 amino acids. The CDR3 protein is CASSSSGGKVSYEQYF. The CDR3, as DNA: TGTGCCAGTAGTAGCTCCGGGGGTAAAGTCTCCTACGAGCAGTACTTC.

On this clone: No conserved phenylalanine or tryptophan is present at the end of the CDR3, so a read error is the likely explanation. V and J are TRBV4-1 and TRBJ1-5; perhaps TRBD1 as D (6 bases). Germline CDR1 reads MGHRA; CDR2 reads YSYEKL. The length of the CDR3 is 15 residues. V was trimmed by 0 bases and J by 7 bases, leaving 13 bases between them. DNA for the CDR3: TGCGCCAGCAGCCAAGAAATACAGGGCTCCCAGCCCCAGCATCTT. This encodes CASSQEIQGSQPQHL.

The V call is TRBV2, the J call TRBJ2-3, with 10 bases fitting TRBD1. V lost 4 bases to trimming and J lost 14 bases; unmatched junction nucleotides: 6. The CDR3 contains 12 residues. Looked up from germline, CDR1 is SNHLY and CDR2 is FYNNEI. This CDR3 is CASSGDRGKRYF. CDR3 DNA sequence: TGTGCCAGCAGTGGGGACAGGGGTAAACGGTATTTT.

The rearrangement links TRBV9 to TRBJ1-3; D is uncertain. This CDR3 has 15 residues. Germline CDR1 and CDR2: SGDLS and YYNGEE. The V end lost 0 bases, the J end lost 4 bases, and 11 bases lay between the germline ends. As DNA, the CDR3 is TGTGCCAGCAGCGTAGCTGGCGGTGCAGGAAACACCATATATTTT. It codes for CASSVAGGAGNTIYF.

This chain connects TRBV30 to TRBJ1-5; 7 bases match TRBD1. The V segment lost 2 bases and the J segment 7 bases; nucleotides outside the gene matches: 17. Per the germline V gene, CDR1 is GTSNPN and CDR2 is SVGIG (reference sequence). CDR3 length equals 17 residues. CDR3 in amino acids: CAWSRRGTVSPQQPQHF. The CDR3 region has the DNA TGTGCCTGGAGTAGGAGGGGGACAGTGAGTCCCCAGCAGCCCCAGCATTTT.

The chain combines TRBV7-9 with TRBJ2-1, with TRBD2 matching over 12 bases. V shed 3 bases, J shed 9 bases, and the junction held 6 bases outside the gene matches. The CDR3 sequence is 15 residues long. Germline V CDR1 and CDR2: SEHNR, FQNEAQ (reference sequence). In DNA form, the CDR3 reads TGTGCCAGCAGCTTTAGACTAGCGGGAGATATTGAGCAGTTCTTC. Amino acids: CASSFRLAGDIEQFF.